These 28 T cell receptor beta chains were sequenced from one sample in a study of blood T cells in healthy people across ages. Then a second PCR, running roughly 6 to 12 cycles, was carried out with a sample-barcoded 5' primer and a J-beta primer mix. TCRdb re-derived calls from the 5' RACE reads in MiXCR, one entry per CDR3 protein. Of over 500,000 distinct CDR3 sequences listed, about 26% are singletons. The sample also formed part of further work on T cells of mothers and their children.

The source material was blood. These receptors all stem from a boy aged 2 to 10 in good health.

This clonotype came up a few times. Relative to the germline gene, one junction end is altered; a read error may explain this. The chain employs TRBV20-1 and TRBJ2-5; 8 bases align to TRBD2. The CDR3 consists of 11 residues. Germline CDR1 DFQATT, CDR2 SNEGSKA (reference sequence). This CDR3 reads CSATRQRERFF. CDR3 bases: TGCAGTGCTACGCGCCAGCGGGAGAGGTTCTTC.

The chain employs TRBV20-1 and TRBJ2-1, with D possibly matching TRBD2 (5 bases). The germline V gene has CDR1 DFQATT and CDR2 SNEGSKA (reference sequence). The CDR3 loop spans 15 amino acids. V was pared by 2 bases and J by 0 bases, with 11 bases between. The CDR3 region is CSARKKAVSYNEQFF. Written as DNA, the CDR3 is TGCAGTGCTAGAAAAAAAGCGGTCTCCTACAATGAGCAGTTCTTC.

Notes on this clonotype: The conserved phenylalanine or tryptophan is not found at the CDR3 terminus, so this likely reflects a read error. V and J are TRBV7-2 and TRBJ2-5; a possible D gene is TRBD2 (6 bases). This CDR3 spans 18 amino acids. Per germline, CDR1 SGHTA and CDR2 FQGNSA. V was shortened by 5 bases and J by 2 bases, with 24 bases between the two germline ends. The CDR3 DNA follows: TGTGCCAGCAGCCCCCTCGGTCCGAGACTAGGGCTTCAAGAGACCCAGTACTTG. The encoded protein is CASSPLGPRLGLQETQYL.

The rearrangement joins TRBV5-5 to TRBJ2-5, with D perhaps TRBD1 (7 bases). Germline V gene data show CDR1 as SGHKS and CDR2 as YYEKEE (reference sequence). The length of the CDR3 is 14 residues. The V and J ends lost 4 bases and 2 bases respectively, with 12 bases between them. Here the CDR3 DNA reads TGTGCCAGCAGCCGGGGGACAGAACAAGAGACCCAGTACTTC. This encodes CASSRGTEQETQYF.

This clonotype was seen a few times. The CDR3 nucleotides are TGTGCCAGCAGCCGTTGGTTGGGACAGGGGGCTACTAATGAAAAACTGTTTTTT. Amino acids: CASSRWLGQGATNEKLFF. J is TRBJ1-4 and V is TRBV7-9; 12 bases map to TRBD1. CDR1 SEHNR and CDR2 FQNEAQ come from the germline V gene (reference sequence). Trimming removed 5 bases from V and 2 bases from J; junction bases left unmatched: 9. The CDR3 totals 18 residues.

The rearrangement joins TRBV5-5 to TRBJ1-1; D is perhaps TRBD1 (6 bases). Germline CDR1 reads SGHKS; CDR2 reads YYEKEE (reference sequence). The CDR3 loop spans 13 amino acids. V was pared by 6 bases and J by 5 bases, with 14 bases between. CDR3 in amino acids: CASIKQGRTEAFF. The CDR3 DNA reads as TGTGCCAGCATCAAACAGGGTAGAACTGAAGCTTTCTTT.

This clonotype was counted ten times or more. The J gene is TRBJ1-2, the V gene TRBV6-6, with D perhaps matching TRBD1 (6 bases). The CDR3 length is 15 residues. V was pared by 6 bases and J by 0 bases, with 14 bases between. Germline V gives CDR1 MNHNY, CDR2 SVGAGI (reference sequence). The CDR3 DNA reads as TGTGCCAGCAGAGTCTACAGGGAATCTAACTATGGCTACACCTTC. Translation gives CASRVYRESNYGYTF.

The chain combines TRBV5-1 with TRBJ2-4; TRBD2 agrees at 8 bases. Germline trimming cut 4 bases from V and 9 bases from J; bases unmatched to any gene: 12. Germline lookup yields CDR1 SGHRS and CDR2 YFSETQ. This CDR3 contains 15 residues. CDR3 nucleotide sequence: TGCGCCAGCAGCGGCCAGACAGCGGGACTAGGCATTCAGTACTTC. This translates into CASSGQTAGLGIQYF.

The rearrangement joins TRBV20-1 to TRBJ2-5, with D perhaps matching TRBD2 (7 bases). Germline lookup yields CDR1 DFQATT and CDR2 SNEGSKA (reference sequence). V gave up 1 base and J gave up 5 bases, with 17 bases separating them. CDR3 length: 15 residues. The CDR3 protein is CSARGGGGRGETQYF. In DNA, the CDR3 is TGCAGTGCTAGAGGGGGCGGTGGGAGGGGGGAGACCCAGTACTTC.

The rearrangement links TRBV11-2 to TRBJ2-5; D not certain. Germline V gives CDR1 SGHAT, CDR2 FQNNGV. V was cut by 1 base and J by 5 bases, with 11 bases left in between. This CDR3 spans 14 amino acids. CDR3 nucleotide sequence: TGTGCCAGCAGCTTAGTTGGGGTAGATGAGACCCAGTACTTC. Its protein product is CASSLVGVDETQYF. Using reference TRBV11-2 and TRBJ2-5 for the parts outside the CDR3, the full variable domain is EAGVAQSPRYKIIEKRQSVAFWCNPISGHATLYWYQQILGQGPKLLIQFQNNGVVDDSQLPKDRFSAERLKGVDSTLKIQPAKLEDSAVYLCASSLVGVDETQYFGPGTRLLVL.

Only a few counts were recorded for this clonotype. CDR3 amino acids: CAWSGLGAGEGEQYF. CDR3 bases: TGTGCCTGGAGTGGCCTGGGGGCGGGAGAAGGAGAGCAGTACTTC. This chain joins TRBV30 and TRBJ2-7; D is perhaps TRBD2 (7 bases). The germline V gene encodes CDR1 GTSNPN and CDR2 SVGIG (reference sequence). CDR3 length: 15 amino acids. V dropped 1 base and J dropped 7 bases, with 20 bases sitting between them. Full variable domain (missing parts from reference TRBV30 and TRBJ2-7): SQTIHQWPATLVQPVGSPLSLECTVEGTSNPNLYWYRQAAGRGLQLLFYSVGIGQISSEVPQNLSASRPQDRQFILSSKKLLLSDSGFYLCAWSGLGAGEGEQYFGPGTRLTVT.

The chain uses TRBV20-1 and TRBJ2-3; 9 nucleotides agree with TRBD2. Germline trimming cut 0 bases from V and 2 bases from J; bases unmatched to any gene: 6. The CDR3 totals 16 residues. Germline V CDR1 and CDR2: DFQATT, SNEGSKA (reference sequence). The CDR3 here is CSARDPSGVNTDTQYF. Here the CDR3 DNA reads TGCAGTGCTAGAGATCCTAGCGGGGTGAACACAGATACGCAGTATTTT.

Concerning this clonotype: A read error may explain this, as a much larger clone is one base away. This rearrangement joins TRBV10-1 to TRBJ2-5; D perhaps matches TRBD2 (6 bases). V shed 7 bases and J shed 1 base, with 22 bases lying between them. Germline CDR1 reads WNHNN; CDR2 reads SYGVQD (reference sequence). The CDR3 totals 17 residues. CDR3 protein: CASMDLAGPGLQETQYF. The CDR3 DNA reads TGCGCCAGCATGGACCTGGCGGGACCCGGGCTCCAAGAGACCCAGTACTTC.

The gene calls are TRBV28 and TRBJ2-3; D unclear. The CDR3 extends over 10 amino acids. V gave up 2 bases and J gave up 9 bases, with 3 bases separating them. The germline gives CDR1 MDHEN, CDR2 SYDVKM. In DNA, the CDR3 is TGTGCCAGCAGTTTAGGCACGCAGTATTTT. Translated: CASSLGTQYF. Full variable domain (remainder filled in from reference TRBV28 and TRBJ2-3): DVKVTQSSRYLVKRTGEKVFLECVQDMDHENMFWYRQDPGLGLRLIYFSYDVKMKEKGDIPEGYSVSREKKERFSLILESASTNQTSMYLCASSLGTQYFGPGTRLTVL.

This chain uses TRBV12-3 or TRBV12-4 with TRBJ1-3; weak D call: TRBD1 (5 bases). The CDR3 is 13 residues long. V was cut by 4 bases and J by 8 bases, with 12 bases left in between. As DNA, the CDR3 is TGTGCCAGCAGTTCTGACAGTGGCGACACCATATATTTT. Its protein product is CASSSDSGDTIYF.

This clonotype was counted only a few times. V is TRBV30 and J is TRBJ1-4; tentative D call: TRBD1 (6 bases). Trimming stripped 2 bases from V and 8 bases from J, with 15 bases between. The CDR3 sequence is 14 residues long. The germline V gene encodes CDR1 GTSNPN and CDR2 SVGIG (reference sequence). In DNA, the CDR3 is TGTGCCTGGAGTCTGGGGGCGCTTAACGAAAAACTGTTTTTT. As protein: CAWSLGALNEKLFF. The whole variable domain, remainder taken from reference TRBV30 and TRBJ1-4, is SQTIHQWPATLVQPVGSPLSLECTVEGTSNPNLYWYRQAAGRGLQLLFYSVGIGQISSEVPQNLSASRPQDRQFILSSKKLLLSDSGFYLCAWSLGALNEKLFFGSGTQLSVL.

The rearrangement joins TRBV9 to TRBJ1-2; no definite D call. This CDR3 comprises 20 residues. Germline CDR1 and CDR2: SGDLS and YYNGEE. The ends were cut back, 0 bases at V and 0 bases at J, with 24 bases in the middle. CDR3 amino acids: CASSVDPNLKHPSPNYGYTF. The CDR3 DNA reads TGTGCCAGCAGCGTAGACCCCAATTTAAAGCATCCTTCTCCTAACTATGGCTACACCTTC.

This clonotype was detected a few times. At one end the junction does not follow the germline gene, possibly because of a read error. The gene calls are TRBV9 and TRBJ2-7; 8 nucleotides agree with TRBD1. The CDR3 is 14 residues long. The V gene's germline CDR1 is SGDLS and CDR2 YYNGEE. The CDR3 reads CASSSQGQGYEQYF. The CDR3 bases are TGCGCCAGCAGCTCACAAGGACAGGGCTACGAGCAGTACTTC.

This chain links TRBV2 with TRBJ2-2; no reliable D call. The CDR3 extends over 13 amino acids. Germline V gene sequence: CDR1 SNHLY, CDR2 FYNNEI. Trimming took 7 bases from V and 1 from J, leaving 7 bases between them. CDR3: CASIKGNTGELFF. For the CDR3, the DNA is TGTGCCAGCATTAAAGGGAACACCGGGGAGCTGTTTTTT.

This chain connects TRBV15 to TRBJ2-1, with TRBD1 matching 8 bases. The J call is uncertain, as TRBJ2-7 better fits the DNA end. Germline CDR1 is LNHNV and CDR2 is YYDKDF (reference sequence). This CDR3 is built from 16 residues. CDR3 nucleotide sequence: TGTGCCACCAGCGGCGGGACAGGCGGCCCGATCTACGAGCAGTACTTC. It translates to CATSGGTGGPIYEQYF.

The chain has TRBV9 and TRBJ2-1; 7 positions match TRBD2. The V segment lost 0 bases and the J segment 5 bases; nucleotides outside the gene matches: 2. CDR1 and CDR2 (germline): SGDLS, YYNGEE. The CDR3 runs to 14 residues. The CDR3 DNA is TGTGCCAGCAGCGTAGGGACTAGGGACAATGAGCAGTTCTTC. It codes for CASSVGTRDNEQFF.

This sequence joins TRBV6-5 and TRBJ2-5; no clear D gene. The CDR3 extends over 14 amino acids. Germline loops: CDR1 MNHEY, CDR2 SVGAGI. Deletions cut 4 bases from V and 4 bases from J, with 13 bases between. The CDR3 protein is CASSSLGLGETQYF. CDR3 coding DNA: TGTGCCAGCAGTTCGTTGGGATTGGGAGAGACCCAGTACTTC.

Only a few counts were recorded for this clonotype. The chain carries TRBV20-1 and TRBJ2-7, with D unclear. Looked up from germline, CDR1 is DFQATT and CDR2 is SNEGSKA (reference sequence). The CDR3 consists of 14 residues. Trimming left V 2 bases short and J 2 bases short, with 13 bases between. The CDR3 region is CSARHPERTYEQYF. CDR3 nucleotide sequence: TGCAGTGCTAGACACCCCGAACGGACCTACGAGCAGTACTTC.

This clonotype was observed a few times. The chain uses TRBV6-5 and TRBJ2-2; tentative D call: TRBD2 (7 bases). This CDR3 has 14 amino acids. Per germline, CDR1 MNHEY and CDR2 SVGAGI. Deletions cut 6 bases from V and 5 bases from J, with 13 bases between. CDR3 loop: CASRGEGETGELFF. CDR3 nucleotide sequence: TGTGCCAGCAGGGGGGAGGGGGAGACCGGGGAGCTGTTTTTT.

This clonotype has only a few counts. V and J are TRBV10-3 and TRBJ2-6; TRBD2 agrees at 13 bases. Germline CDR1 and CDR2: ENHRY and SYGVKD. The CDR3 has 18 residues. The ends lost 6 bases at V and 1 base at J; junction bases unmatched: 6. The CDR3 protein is CAIRPPGLAGSGANVLTF. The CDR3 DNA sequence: TGTGCCATCAGGCCCCCGGGACTAGCGGGATCTGGGGCCAACGTCCTGACTTTC.

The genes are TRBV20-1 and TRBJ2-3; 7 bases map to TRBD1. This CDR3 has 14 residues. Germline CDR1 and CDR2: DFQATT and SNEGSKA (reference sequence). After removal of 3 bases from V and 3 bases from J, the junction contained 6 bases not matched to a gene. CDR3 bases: TGCAGTGCTAGGGTTAGACAGGGAACAGATACGCAGTATTTT. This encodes CSARVRQGTDTQYF.

In DNA, the CDR3 is TGTGCCAGCAGTTTAGCCCCCGGGGATATCAATGAGCAGTTCTTC. This translates into CASSLAPGDINEQFF. The gene calls are TRBV28 and TRBJ2-5; tentatively, D is TRBD2 (5 bases). The better agreement between TRBJ2-1 and the DNA end casts doubt on the J call. Per the germline V gene, CDR1 is MDHEN and CDR2 is SYDVKM. This CDR3 spans 15 amino acids.

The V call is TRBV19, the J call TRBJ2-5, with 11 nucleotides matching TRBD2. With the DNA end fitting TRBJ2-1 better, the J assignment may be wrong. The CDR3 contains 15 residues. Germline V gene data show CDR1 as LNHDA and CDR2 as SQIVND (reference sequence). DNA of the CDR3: TGTGCCAGTAGTCAACTAGCGGGGGTTAACAATGAGCAGTTCTTC. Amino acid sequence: CASSQLAGVNNEQFF.